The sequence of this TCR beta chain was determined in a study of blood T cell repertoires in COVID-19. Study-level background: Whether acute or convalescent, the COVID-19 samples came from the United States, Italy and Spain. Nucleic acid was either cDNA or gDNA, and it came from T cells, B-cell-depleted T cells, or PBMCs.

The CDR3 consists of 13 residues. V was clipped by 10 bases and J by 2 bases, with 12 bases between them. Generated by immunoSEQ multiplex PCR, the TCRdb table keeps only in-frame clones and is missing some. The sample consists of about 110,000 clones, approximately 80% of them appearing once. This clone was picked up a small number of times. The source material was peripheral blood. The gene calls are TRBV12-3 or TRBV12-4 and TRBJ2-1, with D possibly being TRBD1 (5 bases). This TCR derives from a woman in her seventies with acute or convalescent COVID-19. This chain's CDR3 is CATGQGAYNEQFF. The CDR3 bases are TGTGCCACCGGGCAGGGCGCCTACAATGAGCAGTTCTTC.